Shown below are 27 T cell receptor beta chains from a single sample sequenced in a study of blood T cells in healthy people across ages. Using a J-beta primer mix together with a sample-barcoded 5' primer, a second PCR was run for about 6 to 12 cycles. TCRdb re-called the 5' RACE reads through MiXCR, storing one row per CDR3 protein. The data contain approximately 960,000 distinct CDR3 sequences, about 28% of them singletons. Another study also made use of these data, one on T cells of mothers and their children.

Sequenced: blood. These receptors originate from a woman between 40 and 50 years old in good health.

DNA of the CDR3: TGCGCCAGCAGCTTGGACCAGGGTCTCTCCTACGAGCAGTACTTC. Residues: CASSLDQGLSYEQYF. The chain couples TRBV5-1 to TRBJ2-7, with TRBD1 as a possible D gene (5 bases). The CDR3 consists of 15 residues. The germline V gene encodes CDR1 SGHRS and CDR2 YFSETQ. V was shortened by 0 bases and J by 0 bases, with 10 bases between the two germline ends.

This clonotype was seen at least ten times. The chain uses TRBV29-1 and TRBJ2-7, with a tentative D call TRBD2 (6 bases). Germline lookup yields CDR1 SQVTM and CDR2 ANQGSEA. This CDR3 spans 14 amino acids. Trimming stripped 2 bases from V and 3 bases from J, with 14 bases between. The CDR3: CSVELGREDYEQYF. CDR3 bases: TGCAGCGTTGAACTGGGCAGGGAGGACTACGAGCAGTACTTC.

This clonotype appeared many times. The chain couples TRBV18 to TRBJ2-1, with 9 nucleotides matching TRBD1. Unmatched junction bases numbered 8, after V lost 3 bases and J lost 14 bases. There are 13 residues in the CDR3. CDR1 is KGHSH, CDR2 LQKENI, per germline. The CDR3 spells CASSPDLTGGKFF. CDR3 DNA sequence: TGTGCCAGCTCACCCGACCTTACAGGGGGCAAGTTCTTC.

J is TRBJ2-5 and V is TRBV19; 11 nucleotides line up with TRBD1. The closer fit of TRBJ2-7 to the DNA end suggests the J call may be wrong. The germline gives CDR1 LNHDA, CDR2 SQIVND (reference sequence). This CDR3 is 14 amino acids long. CDR3 coding DNA: TGTGCCAGTAGGGGACAGGGGGTTAGCGGCGAGCAGTACTTC. Translating gives CASRGQGVSGEQYF.

The genes are TRBV7-6 and TRBJ1-4; D may be TRBD1 (6 bases). This CDR3 is built from 16 residues. Germline CDR1 SGHVS, CDR2 FNYEAQ. Trimming took 8 bases from V and 7 from J, leaving 23 bases between them. The CDR3: CASSPGARSSREKLFF. CDR3 sequence (DNA): TGTGCCAGCTCACCGGGGGCGAGAAGTTCGCGTGAAAAACTGTTTTTT. Complete variable domain (other parts from reference TRBV7-6 and TRBJ1-4): GAGVSQSPRYKVTKRGQDVALRCDPISGHVSLYWYRQALGQGPEFLTYFNYEAQQDKSGLPNDRFSAERPEGSISTLTIQRTEQRDSAMYRCASSPGARSSREKLFFGSGTQLSVL.

This clonotype has only one observation. A much larger clone lies one base from this, so it may be a read error. The CDR3 region is CSARRAGNEQYF. Here the CDR3 DNA reads TGCAGTGCTAGGAGGGCAGGGAATGAGCAGTACTTC. The V and J genes are TRBV20-1 and TRBJ2-1, with D perhaps being TRBD1 or TRBD2 (5 bases each). The J call may be incorrect, as the DNA end agrees better with TRBJ2-7. CDR1 DFQATT and CDR2 SNEGSKA come from the germline V gene (reference sequence). There are 12 residues in the CDR3.

This clonotype was counted a few times. A much larger clone differs by one base, so this may be a read error. The rearrangement joins TRBV5-1 to TRBJ2-7; D may be TRBD1 (6 bases). Germline V CDR1 and CDR2: SGHRS, YFSETQ. CDR3 length: 14 residues. The CDR3 here is CASSPDSPSYGQYF. CDR3 coding DNA: TGCGCCAGCAGCCCGGACAGTCCCTCCTACGGGCAGTACTTC.

This chain connects TRBV9 to TRBJ2-2; D not certain. The V and J ends lost 0 bases and 7 bases respectively, with 10 bases between them. CDR3 size: 14 residues. CDR1 is SGDLS and CDR2 is YYNGEE in the germline V gene. The CDR3 DNA sequence: TGTGCCAGCAGCGTAGAGGGTTTTGGCGGGGAGCTGTTTTTT. It is translated as CASSVEGFGGELFF.

This clonotype was counted only a few times. The chain has TRBV12-3 or TRBV12-4 and TRBJ2-4, with D possibly being TRBD1 or TRBD2 (5 bases each). The ends were cut back, 4 bases at V and 1 base at J, with 14 bases in the middle. This CDR3 region has 16 residues. The CDR3 DNA sequence: TGTGCCAGCAGTTCCCCCGGGGCGCTGGCCAAAAACATTCAGTACTTC. It is translated as CASSSPGALAKNIQYF.

CDR3 sequence (DNA): TGTGCCAGCAGCTTACCCCAAAACGAGCAGTACTTC. It translates to CASSLPQNEQYF. The chain has TRBV7-2 and TRBJ2-7; D not resolved. CDR3 length equals 12 residues. Germline CDR1 SGHTA, CDR2 FQGNSA. Between the trimmed V and J ends, which lost 2 bases and 5 bases, there was a span of 7 bases.

This clonotype was detected only a few times. The chain is built from TRBV7-2 and TRBJ2-3; TRBD2 aligns across 9 bases. Germline lookup yields CDR1 SGHTA and CDR2 FQGNSA. The J segment lost 3 bases and the V segment lost 4 bases, leaving 2 bases of the junction unmatched. The CDR3 length is 14 residues. The CDR3 DNA sequence: TGTGCCAGCAGCTGGAGCGGGGGGACAGATACGCAGTATTTT. Amino acids: CASSWSGGTDTQYF.

This clonotype was counted many times. The chain couples TRBV11-2 to TRBJ2-3, with 10 nucleotides matching TRBD2. This CDR3 spans 15 amino acids. The V segment lost 5 bases and the J segment 6 bases; nucleotides outside the gene matches: 8. The germline CDR1 and CDR2 sequences are SGHAT and FQNNGV. CDR3: CASSLGLAESDTQYF. CDR3 DNA sequence: TGTGCCAGCAGCCTAGGACTAGCGGAATCTGATACGCAGTATTTT.

Only a few counts were recorded for this clonotype. This chain uses TRBV7-3 with TRBJ2-2; 7 nucleotides align to TRBD2. Losses at the gene ends were 5 bases for V and 0 bases for J; bases not matched to a gene: 9. Germline CDR1 reads SGHTA; CDR2 reads FQGTGA. CDR3 size: 17 residues. This CDR3 is CASSATPSGTNTGELFF. The CDR3 DNA follows: TGTGCCAGCAGCGCCACCCCCAGCGGGACGAACACCGGGGAGCTGTTTTTT.

V gene TRBV19 combines with J gene TRBJ2-3; 9 bases are shared with TRBD2. J lost 6 bases, V lost 2 bases, and 6 bases had no gene match. Germline V CDR1 and CDR2: LNHDA, SQIVND (reference sequence). The CDR3 has 15 amino acids. The CDR3 loop reads CASSIWREGQDTQYF. For the CDR3, the DNA is TGTGCCAGTAGTATATGGCGGGAGGGTCAGGATACGCAGTATTTT.

This clonotype was detected ten times or more. The V and J genes are TRBV9 and TRBJ2-3; D could derive from TRBD1 or TRBD2 (5 bases each). Looked up from germline, CDR1 is SGDLS and CDR2 is YYNGEE. The CDR3 is 15 amino acids. V was trimmed by 7 bases and J by 5 bases, leaving 20 bases between them. The CDR3 protein is CASAEDGTIEDTQYF. Here the CDR3 DNA reads TGTGCCAGCGCGGAGGACGGGACCATTGAAGATACGCAGTATTTT.

The genes are TRBV7-9 and TRBJ2-1; 12 bases are a match to TRBD2. The CDR3 consists of 16 residues. Looked up from germline, CDR1 is SEHNR and CDR2 is FQNEAQ (reference sequence). Trimming at V came to 5 bases and at J to 6 bases, leaving 8 bases not matched to a gene. CDR3 nucleotide sequence: TGTGCCAGCAGCCGTCCGGGACTAGCGGGTCCCAATGAGCAGTTCTTC. Protein product: CASSRPGLAGPNEQFF.

This chain links TRBV6-2 or TRBV6-3 with TRBJ2-3; 7 bases line up with TRBD1. V shed 1 base and J 6 bases; nucleotides not matched to a gene: 7. The CDR3 is 15 amino acids. CDR1 and CDR2 from the germline V gene are MNHEY and SVGEGT. The CDR3 region is CASSYWTGPRDTQYF. The CDR3 region has the DNA TGTGCCAGCAGTTACTGGACAGGCCCTCGGGATACGCAGTATTTT.

There are many counts of this clonotype. The chain is built from TRBV10-3 and TRBJ2-3; 7 bases are shared with TRBD2. Germline V gene sequence: CDR1 ENHRY, CDR2 SYGVKD. V trimming: 4 bases; J trimming: 2 bases; junction bases outside the gene matches: 6. The CDR3 consists of 15 residues. This chain's CDR3 is CAISVGGASTDTQYF. CDR3 bases: TGTGCCATCAGTGTGGGAGGGGCCTCCACAGATACGCAGTATTTT.

There are many counts of this clonotype. The chain couples TRBV7-2 to TRBJ2-5; D is undetermined. Germline lookup yields CDR1 SGHTA and CDR2 FQGNSA. This CDR3 is 13 amino acids long. V was pared by 5 bases and J by 5 bases, with 12 bases between. The DNA of the CDR3 is TGTGCCAGCAGCCCCTTGGGCAGGGAGACCCAGTACTTC. It specifies CASSPLGRETQYF.

CDR3 sequence (DNA): TGCGCCAGCAGCACGTCACAGGGGGCGCACGAGCAGTTCTTC. Its translation is CASSTSQGAHEQFF. The V call is TRBV5-1, the J call TRBJ2-1; 9 nucleotides align to TRBD1. Per germline, CDR1 SGHRS and CDR2 YFSETQ. The CDR3 spans 14 residues. V lost 4 bases and J lost 10; bases outside the gene matches: 9. The full variable domain, with the rest looked up from reference TRBV5-1 and TRBJ2-1, is KAGVTQTPRYLIKTRGQQVTLSCSPISGHRSVSWYQQTPGQGLQFLFEYFSETQRNKGNFPGRFSGRQFSNSRSEMNVSTLELGDSALYLCASSTSQGAHEQFFGPGTRLTVL.

The sample holds many counts of this clonotype. The gene calls are TRBV12-3 or TRBV12-4 and TRBJ2-4; tentatively, D is TRBD1 (6 bases). The V and J ends lost 1 base and 0 bases respectively, with 16 bases between them. This CDR3 spans 18 amino acids. The CDR3 DNA follows: TGTGCCAGCAGTTTAGGTCTTTCGGCAGGGGTAGCCAAAAACATTCAGTACTTC. It codes for CASSLGLSAGVAKNIQYF.

In this sample, this clonotype turned up many times. The gene calls are TRBV20-1 and TRBJ2-7; D is possibly TRBD1 (6 bases). Trimming took 0 bases from V and 3 from J, leaving 18 bases between them. The CDR3 length is 16 residues. Germline lookup yields CDR1 DFQATT and CDR2 SNEGSKA (reference sequence). In nucleotides, the CDR3 is TGCAGTGCTAGAGATACCCGGACAGTTAAAATCTACGAGCAGTACTTC. Translating gives CSARDTRTVKIYEQYF.

This clonotype was seen repeatedly, ten times or more. This sequence joins TRBV7-8 and TRBJ2-3; a possible D gene is TRBD1 (5 bases). The V gene lost 2 bases and the J gene lost 1 base, with 16 bases spanning the gap. The V gene's germline CDR1 is SGHVS and CDR2 FQNEAQ. This CDR3 region has 17 residues. CDR3 nucleotide sequence: TGTGCCAGCAGCTTAAAACGGGTAACAGGACGCACAGATACGCAGTATTTT. This sequence encodes CASSLKRVTGRTDTQYF.

This clonotype was detected a few times. The chain is built from TRBV12-3 or TRBV12-4 and TRBJ1-2; D call uncertain. This CDR3 spans 15 amino acids. Trimming left V 7 bases short and J 8 bases short, with 23 bases between. CDR3 loop: CASTLLPGGTTGYTF. The CDR3 nucleotides read TGTGCCAGCACCTTATTGCCAGGCGGAACTACCGGCTACACCTTC.

The chain has TRBV20-1 and TRBJ2-1; 7 bases line up with TRBD2. The CDR3 contains 14 residues. Germline V lookup: CDR1 DFQATT, CDR2 SNEGSKA (reference sequence). V dropped 5 bases and J dropped 0; count of bases not matched to a gene: 4. CDR3 nucleotide sequence: TGCAGTGCTCTCGGGGGGAGCTCCTACAATGAGCAGTTCTTC. Its translation is CSALGGSSYNEQFF.

The gene calls are TRBV30 and TRBJ1-1; the D is unclear. Germline CDR1 reads GTSNPN; CDR2 reads SVGIG (reference sequence). The V end lost 2 bases, the J end lost 11 bases, and 18 bases lay between the germline ends. This CDR3 has 13 residues. The CDR3 nucleotides are TGTGCCTGGAGTCGCGGGCCCTCCGAATCGGCTTTCTTT. As protein: CAWSRGPSESAFF. The full variable domain, completed using reference TRBV30 and TRBJ1-1, is SQTIHQWPATLVQPVGSPLSLECTVEGTSNPNLYWYRQAAGRGLQLLFYSVGIGQISSEVPQNLSASRPQDRQFILSSKKLLLSDSGFYLCAWSRGPSESAFFGQGTRLTVV.

This chain connects TRBV7-2 to TRBJ2-1, with D maybe TRBD2 (5 bases). V was shortened by 1 base and J by 7 bases, with 11 bases between the two germline ends. CDR1 is SGHTA and CDR2 is FQGNSA in the germline V gene. This CDR3 has 14 amino acids. The CDR3 DNA reads as TGTGCCAGCAGCTTAGATTTTAGCGAAAATGAGCAGTTCTTC. The encoded protein is CASSLDFSENEQFF.